This T cell receptor beta chain was recovered during a study of early T cells in non-severe SARS-CoV-2 infection. The V end was cut by 3 bases, the J end by 6 bases, with 14 bases between. The CDR3 runs to 13 residues. The germline CDR1 and CDR2 sequences are DFQATT and SNEGSKA (reference sequence). TCRdb called the 5' RACE reads again in MiXCR, with one record for every CDR3 protein. The sample shows some 88,000 distinct CDR3 sequences, over 15% of them seen only once. The sample in question was whole blood, obtained at baseline. The chain is built from TRBV20-1 and TRBJ1-2; unclear D gene. This clonotype originated in an adult who was a healthcare worker with PCR-confirmed SARS-CoV-2 infection or an uninfected control (not recorded which). The CDR3 DNA reads TGCAGTGCTAGCGCCCTCGAAGGACATGGCTACACCTTC. It encodes CSASALEGHGYTF.